The entry below gives a single T cell receptor (beta chain) sequence along with its context. This specimen belongs to a study of OX40 agonist ivuxolimab in advanced cancers. The CDR3 has 12 residues. V lost 5 bases, J lost 8 bases, and 10 bases lay in between. Germline values: CDR1 SGHAT, CDR2 FQNNGV. Produced via immunoSEQ multiplex PCR; TCRdb's table is partial and in-frame only. This sample has tens of thousands of clones, with 87% found just once. V and J are TRBV11-2 and TRBJ2-1; no definite D call. The source was CD4+ or CD8+ T cells sorted from blood, collected in a trial of the OX40 agonist ivuxolimab. This TCR came from an adult with an advanced solid tumor such as melanoma, head and neck, liver or kidney cancer. The CDR3 protein is CASSGYTDEQFF. DNA of the CDR3: TGTGCCAGCAGCGGGTATACCGATGAGCAGTTCTTC.